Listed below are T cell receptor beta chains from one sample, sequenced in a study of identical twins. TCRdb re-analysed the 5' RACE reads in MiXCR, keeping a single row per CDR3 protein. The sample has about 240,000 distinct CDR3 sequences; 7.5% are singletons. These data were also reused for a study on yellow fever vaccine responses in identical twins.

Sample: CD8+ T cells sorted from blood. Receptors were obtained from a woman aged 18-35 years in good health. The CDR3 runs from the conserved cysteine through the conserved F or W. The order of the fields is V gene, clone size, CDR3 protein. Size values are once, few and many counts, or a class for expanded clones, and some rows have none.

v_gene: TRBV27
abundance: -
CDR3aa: CASSLSGQGFYTGELFF

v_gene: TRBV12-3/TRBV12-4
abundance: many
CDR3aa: CASSSGQSTDTQYF

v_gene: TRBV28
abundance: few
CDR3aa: CASSFLTGYPREAFF

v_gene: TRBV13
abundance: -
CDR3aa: CASSEGTGANTGELFF

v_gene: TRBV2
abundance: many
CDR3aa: CASQDRDTYEQYF

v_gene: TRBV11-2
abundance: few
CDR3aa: CASSLTQLGLSGQETQYF

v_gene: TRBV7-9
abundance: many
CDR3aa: CASSLISGYRDEQFF

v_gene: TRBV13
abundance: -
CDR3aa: CASSLLAGSGELFF

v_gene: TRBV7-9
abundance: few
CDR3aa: CASSLLLSYEQYF

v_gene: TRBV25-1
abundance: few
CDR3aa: CASTPSGLNQPQHF

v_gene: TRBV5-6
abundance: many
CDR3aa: CASSHGLAGVIGELFF

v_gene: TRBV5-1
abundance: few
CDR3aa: CASSLSGRGYNEQFF

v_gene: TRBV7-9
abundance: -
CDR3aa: CASSLVTSGIGEQFF

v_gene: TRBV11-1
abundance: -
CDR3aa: CASSLVYVRLEYTDTQYF

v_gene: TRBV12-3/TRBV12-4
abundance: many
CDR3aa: CASSPGPNTDTQYF

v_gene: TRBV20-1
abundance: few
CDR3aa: CSARDTEIEAFF

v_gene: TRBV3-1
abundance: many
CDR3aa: CASSPSGTGDNEQFF

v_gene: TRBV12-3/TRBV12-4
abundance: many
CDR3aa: CASSKGTSTDTQYF

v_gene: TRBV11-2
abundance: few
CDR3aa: CASSLGHGTDSSGANVLTF

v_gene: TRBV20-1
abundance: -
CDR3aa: CSARVVERTDTQYF

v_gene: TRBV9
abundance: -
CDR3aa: CASSPTQETQYF

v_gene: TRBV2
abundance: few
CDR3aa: CASSDPEGTYEQYF

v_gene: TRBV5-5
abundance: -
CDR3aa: CASSLRAVDFSSPLHF

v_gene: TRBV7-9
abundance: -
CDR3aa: CASSSGTRDSQYF

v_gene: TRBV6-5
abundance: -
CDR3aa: CATTAGGYEQYF

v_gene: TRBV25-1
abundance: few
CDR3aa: CASDRGNEQFF

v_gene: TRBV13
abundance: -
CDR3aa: CASSLGGLPRSAYNEQFF

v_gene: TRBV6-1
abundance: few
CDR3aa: CASSERGSGGTFGQPQHF

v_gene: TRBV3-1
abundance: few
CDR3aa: CASSQDLGTYEQYF

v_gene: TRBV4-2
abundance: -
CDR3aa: CASSQVDSGSYNERFF

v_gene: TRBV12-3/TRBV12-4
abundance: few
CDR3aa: CASSLAKREQYF

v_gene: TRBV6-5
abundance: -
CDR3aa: CASSYPTKPDRGGTGELFF

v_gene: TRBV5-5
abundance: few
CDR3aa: CASSPAGSVGETQYF

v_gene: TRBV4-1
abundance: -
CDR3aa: CASSQERQAEYEQYF

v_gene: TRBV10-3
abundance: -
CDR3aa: CDIGQYNEKLFF

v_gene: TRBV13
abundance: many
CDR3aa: CASSNRGEETQYF

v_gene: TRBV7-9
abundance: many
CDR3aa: CASSPGQANTEAFF

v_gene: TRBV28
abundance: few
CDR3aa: CASSLNPKWREATYEQYF

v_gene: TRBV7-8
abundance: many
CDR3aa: CASSLGTGGQETQYF

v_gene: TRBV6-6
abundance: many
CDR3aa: CASGETANTEAFF

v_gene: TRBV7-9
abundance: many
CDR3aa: CASSLASSGGRYNEQFF

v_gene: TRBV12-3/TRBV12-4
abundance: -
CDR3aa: CASSFMSEQFF

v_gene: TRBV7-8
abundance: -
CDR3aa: CASSLWGRVENEQFF

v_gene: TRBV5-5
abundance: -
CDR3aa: CASSARTGSPNYEQYF

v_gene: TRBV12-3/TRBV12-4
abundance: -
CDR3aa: CASSPSASSNEKLFF

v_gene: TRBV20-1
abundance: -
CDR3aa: CSARGEENYRYEQYF

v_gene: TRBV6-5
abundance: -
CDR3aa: CASSYMGFSYNEQFF

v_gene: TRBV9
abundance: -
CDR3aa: CASRGGDRVNGYTF

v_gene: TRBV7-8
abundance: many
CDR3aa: CASSPRGAGGYNEQFF

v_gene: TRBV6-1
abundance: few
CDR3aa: CASSERTGDGDTQYF

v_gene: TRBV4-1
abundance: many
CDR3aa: CASSQDWQGGNTIYF

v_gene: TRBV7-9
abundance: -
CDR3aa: CASSFSGRAYEQYF

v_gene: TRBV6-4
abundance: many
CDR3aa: CASSVGGHTDTQYF

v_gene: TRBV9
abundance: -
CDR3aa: CASSDLTGTTSTDTQYF

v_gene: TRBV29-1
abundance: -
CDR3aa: CSGLTLSGLGETQYF

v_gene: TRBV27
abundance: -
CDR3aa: CASSFNSGTYEQYF

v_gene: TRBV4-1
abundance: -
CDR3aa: CASSQVWGGSSPREDEQFF

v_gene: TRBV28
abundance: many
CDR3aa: CASRPNLGASGELFF

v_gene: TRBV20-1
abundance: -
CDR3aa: CSASAGQGYGYTF

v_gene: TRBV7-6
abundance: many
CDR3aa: CASSLGIEMGGAQYF